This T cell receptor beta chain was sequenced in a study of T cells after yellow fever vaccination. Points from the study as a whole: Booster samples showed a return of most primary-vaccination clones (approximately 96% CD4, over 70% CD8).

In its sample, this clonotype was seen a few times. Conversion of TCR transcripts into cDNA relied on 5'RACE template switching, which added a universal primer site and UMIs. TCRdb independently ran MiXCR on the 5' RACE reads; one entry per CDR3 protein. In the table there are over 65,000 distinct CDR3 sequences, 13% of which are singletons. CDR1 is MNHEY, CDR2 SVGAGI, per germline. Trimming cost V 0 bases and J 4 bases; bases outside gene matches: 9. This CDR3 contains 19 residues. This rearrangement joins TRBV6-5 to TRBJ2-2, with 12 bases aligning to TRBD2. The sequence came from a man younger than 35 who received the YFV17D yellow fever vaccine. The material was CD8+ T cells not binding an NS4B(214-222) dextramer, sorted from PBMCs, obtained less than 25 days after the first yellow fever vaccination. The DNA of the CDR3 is TGTGCCAGCAGTTACTCCCCTAGCGGGGGGGCCCCGAGCACCGGGGAGCTGTTTTTT. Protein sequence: CASSYSPSGGAPSTGELFF.